A single sample gave rise to the 31 T cell receptor beta chains below, sequenced in a study of cytomegalovirus exposure and HLA in healthy donors. Primers: 60 Vbeta forward and 13 Jbeta reverse. Produced via immunoSEQ multiplex PCR; TCRdb's table is partial and in-frame only. The table shows roughly 200,000 clones, with roughly an eighth occurring only once. Sequencing was done on a sample of PBMCs. All receptors come from a man aged 50 or older in good health and CMV-seropositive.

V gene TRBV5-1 combines with J gene TRBJ1-1; 8 positions match TRBD1. There are 13 residues in the CDR3. CDR1 is SGHRS and CDR2 is YFSETQ in the germline V gene. With 5 bases clipped from V and 5 bases from J, the junction kept 5 bases outside the gene matches. The chain's CDR3 is CASRDRGGTEAFF. CDR3 bases: TGCGCCAGCAGAGACAGGGGAGGTACTGAAGCTTTCTTT.

This clone was picked up a small number of times. The CDR3 protein is CASTRGSTTNEKLFF. CDR3 sequence (DNA): TGTGCCAGCACCAGGGGGTCGACAACTAATGAAAAACTGTTTTTT. The rearrangement uses TRBV2 and TRBJ1-4, with 7 nucleotides matching TRBD1. This CDR3 is built from 15 residues. Germline trimming cut 7 bases from V and 0 bases from J; bases unmatched to any gene: 5. Germline CDR1 reads SNHLY; CDR2 reads FYNNEI.

This clone was seen a few times. The chain recombines TRBV14 with TRBJ2-3; weak D call: TRBD1 (6 bases). Germline CDR1 is SGHDN and CDR2 is FVKESK. Trimming removed 0 bases at V and 0 bases at J, with 13 bases between. The CDR3 totals 17 residues. The CDR3 DNA reads as TGTGCCAGCAGCCAAGATCTGGGGGCCACAAGCACAGATACGCAGTATTTT. The encoded protein is CASSQDLGATSTDTQYF.

The rearrangement joins TRBV7-3 to TRBJ1-1, with TRBD1 matching 7 bases. The CDR3 loop spans 14 amino acids. Looked up from germline, CDR1 is SGHTA and CDR2 is FQGTGA. V trimming: 2 bases; J trimming: 4 bases; junction bases outside the gene matches: 4. CDR3 residues: CASSLEGAGTEAFF. For the CDR3, the DNA is TGTGCCAGCAGCTTAGAGGGGGCCGGCACTGAAGCTTTCTTT.

A remark on this clone: Distinct nucleotide sequences in the sample also encode this CDR3. V usage is TRBV6-5 and J usage is TRBJ2-3; the D gene is possibly TRBD2 (6 bases). Germline V gives CDR1 MNHEY, CDR2 SVGAGI. Deletions cut 0 bases from V and 6 bases from J, with 16 bases between. This CDR3 has 16 amino acids. The CDR3 coding sequence is TGTGCCAGCAGTTACTCTAGCAGGGACTTATCGGATACGCAGTATTTT. Translating it yields CASSYSSRDLSDTQYF.

The chain is built from TRBV6-1 and TRBJ1-2; weak D call: TRBD1 (6 bases). The CDR3 contains 13 residues. Looked up from germline, CDR1 is MNHNS and CDR2 is SASEGT. V lost 5 bases to trimming and J lost 7 bases, with 14 bases between them. The CDR3 coding sequence is TGTGCCAGCAGTCCCCAAGGGGGGGCTGGCTACACCTTC. Protein: CASSPQGGAGYTF.

The chain recombines TRBV6-5 with TRBJ2-7; TRBD2 agrees at 8 bases. The germline CDR1 and CDR2 sequences are MNHEY and SVGAGI. CDR3 length: 15 amino acids. Germline trimming cut 2 bases from V and 3 bases from J; bases unmatched to any gene: 6. CDR3 protein: CASSYPREGSYEQYV. The CDR3 coding sequence is TGTGCCAGCAGTTACCCCCGGGAGGGGAGCTACGAGCAGTACGTC.

V is TRBV10-1 and J is TRBJ2-3; TRBD2 matches at 10 bases. V gave up 4 bases and J gave up 6 bases; unmatched junction bases: 7. The CDR3 has 15 residues. Germline V gene sequence: CDR1 WNHNN, CDR2 SYGVQD (reference sequence). CDR3 bases: TGCGCCAGCAGTGTACTAGCGGGGCCTGGGGATACGCAGTATTTT. This encodes CASSVLAGPGDTQYF.

In nucleotides, the CDR3 is TGTGCCAGCAGTGATACGGGACTTGTCTACGAGCAGTACGTC. This codes for CASSDTGLVYEQYV. V is TRBV2 and J is TRBJ2-7, with D possibly TRBD2 on 6 matching bases. V lost 3 bases and J 3 bases, leaving 12 bases between the germline ends. Per germline, CDR1 SNHLY and CDR2 FYNNEI. The CDR3 loop spans 14 amino acids.

This clone was counted a few times. The rearrangement links TRBV6-6 to TRBJ1-2; a weak D match, TRBD1 (5 bases). Trimming removed 5 bases from V and 4 bases from J, with 14 bases in between. The CDR3 extends over 14 amino acids. Germline loops: CDR1 MNHNY, CDR2 SVGAGI (reference sequence). DNA of the CDR3: TGTGCCAGCAGTCCCCTAGGAGGGACCTATGGCTACACCTTC. It specifies CASSPLGGTYGYTF.

This clone occurred a few times. The V and J genes are TRBV4-3 and TRBJ2-5; TRBD2 aligns across 8 bases. The CDR3 sequence is 15 residues long. Germline CDR1 reads LGHNA; CDR2 reads YSLEER. V trimming: 0 bases; J trimming: 1 base; junction bases outside the gene matches: 1. CDR3 amino acids: CASSQELAAQETQYF. DNA of the CDR3: TGCGCCAGCAGCCAAGAACTAGCGGCCCAAGAGACCCAGTACTTC.

This clone was observed a handful of times. This chain uses TRBV4-3 with TRBJ2-5; possibly TRBD1 for D (6 bases). Germline CDR1 LGHNA, CDR2 YSLEER. Trimming removed 5 bases from V and 7 bases from J, with 14 bases in between. There are 13 residues in the CDR3. The CDR3 sequence: CASSLGQSGTQYF. Written as DNA, the CDR3 is TGCGCCAGCAGCTTAGGACAGTCGGGGACCCAGTACTTC.

In this sample, this clone turned up a few times. CDR3 bases: TGTGCCAGCTCTTCCGACGGATTAGCGAATCAGCCCCAGCATTTT. Its translation: CASSSDGLANQPQHF. The chain is built from TRBV6-5 and TRBJ1-5; D is unclear. Trimming removed 8 bases at V and 4 bases at J, with 18 bases between. This CDR3 has 15 amino acids. CDR1 MNHEY and CDR2 SVGAGI come from the germline V gene.

The J gene is TRBJ1-1, the V gene TRBV9; tentative D call: TRBD1 (5 bases). The CDR3 is 12 amino acids. V lost 4 bases and J lost 10, with 14 bases in between. The V gene's germline CDR1 is SGDLS and CDR2 YYNGEE. The CDR3 DNA is TGTGCCAGCAGCCCCGGGAACGGGGGAGCTTTCTTT. This gives the protein CASSPGNGGAFF.

This clone was observed a handful of times. The genes are TRBV27 and TRBJ2-1, with TRBD1 identical over 7 bases. J was trimmed by 6 bases and V by 7 bases; bases with no gene match: 9. The CDR3 runs 14 residues. Per germline, CDR1 MNHEY and CDR2 SMNVEV (reference sequence). DNA of the CDR3: TGTGCCAGCATGGGACAGCCGGCCGGCAATGAGCAGTTCTTC. It specifies CASMGQPAGNEQFF.

The rearrangement uses TRBV6-5 and TRBJ2-2; D gene uncertain. This CDR3 is 12 amino acids long. V was cut by 7 bases and J by 5 bases, with 8 bases left in between. Germline assignment: CDR1 MNHEY and CDR2 SVGAGI. The CDR3 nucleotides read TGTGCCAGCAAGAGCGTTACCGGGGAGCTGTTTTTT. This translates into CASKSVTGELFF.

V usage is TRBV18 and J usage is TRBJ1-5, with D unclear. Deletions cut 3 bases from V and 1 base from J, with 13 bases between. CDR1 and CDR2 (germline): KGHSH, LQKENI. There are 16 residues in the CDR3. CDR3 sequence (DNA): TGTGCCAGCTCACCCCAACAAGTGTCGAGCAATCAGCCCCAGCATTTT. Protein sequence: CASSPQQVSSNQPQHF.

The chain joins TRBV7-2 to TRBJ1-2; D gene unclear. Trimming took off 4 bases at V and 5 bases at J, with 14 bases between the two ends. The CDR3 has 14 amino acids. CDR1 is SGHTA and CDR2 is FQGNSA in the germline V gene. The CDR3 spells CASSSDWVRYGYTF. The CDR3 DNA reads as TGTGCCAGCAGCTCCGACTGGGTGAGGTATGGCTACACCTTC.

The J gene is TRBJ1-2, the V gene TRBV7-9; 10 nucleotides match TRBD1. CDR3 length: 13 amino acids. Germline assignment: CDR1 SEHNR and CDR2 FQNEAQ (reference sequence). Trimming at V came to 5 bases and at J to 8 bases, leaving 5 bases not matched to a gene. The CDR3 DNA is TGTGCCAGCAGCAGGACAGGGGGGCTCGGCTACACCTTC. Translation: CASSRTGGLGYTF.

This clone turned up a few times. The rearrangement uses TRBV6-5 and TRBJ2-7; perhaps TRBD2 as D (6 bases). V was pared by 0 bases and J by 6 bases, with 12 bases between. Per the germline V gene, CDR1 is MNHEY and CDR2 is SVGAGI. This CDR3 contains 14 residues. The CDR3 region is CASSYSVGEVEQYF. The CDR3 DNA follows: TGTGCCAGCAGTTACTCGGTAGGGGAGGTCGAGCAGTACTTC.

The chain carries TRBV7-3 and TRBJ2-1, with 15 bases identical to TRBD2. This CDR3 has 16 amino acids. In germline, CDR1 is SGHTA, CDR2 FQGTGA. The J segment lost 8 bases and the V segment lost 5 bases, leaving 7 bases of the junction unmatched. DNA of the CDR3: TGTGCCAGCAGCCCATGGACTAGCGGGGGGGCCGATGAGCAGTTCTTC. It encodes CASSPWTSGGADEQFF. Combining the CDR3 with reference TRBV7-3 and TRBJ2-1 gives the whole variable domain GAGVSQTPSNKVTEKGKYVELRCDPISGHTALYWYRQSLGQGPEFLIYFQGTGAADDSGLPNDRFFAVRPEGSVSTLKIQRTERGDSAVYLCASSPWTSGGADEQFFGPGTRLTVL.

This clone appeared a few times. This rearrangement joins TRBV7-2 to TRBJ2-3; TRBD2 might be the D (5 bases). This CDR3 is built from 17 residues. The ends were cut back, 3 bases at V and 3 bases at J, with 19 bases in the middle. CDR1 and CDR2 (germline): SGHTA, FQGNSA. The CDR3 nucleotides are TGTGCCAGCAGCTTGCGTCTAACGGGGATGCGAACAGATACGCAGTATTTT. It codes for CASSLRLTGMRTDTQYF.

In this sample, this clone turned up a few times. V usage is TRBV5-1 and J usage is TRBJ2-5; 8 nucleotides match TRBD2. The CDR3 extends over 16 amino acids. Germline V gives CDR1 SGHRS, CDR2 YFSETQ. After removal of 3 bases from V and 3 bases from J, the junction contained 10 bases not matched to a gene. CDR3 residues: CASSSKTGGGKETQYF. CDR3 nucleotide sequence: TGCGCCAGCAGCTCCAAGACCGGGGGGGGCAAAGAGACCCAGTACTTC.

This clone was seen only a few times. This chain connects TRBV5-4 to TRBJ2-3, with TRBD1 matching 9 bases. CDR3 length: 15 residues. The trim removed 4 bases at V and 4 bases at J, leaving 7 bases unmatched. Per the germline V gene, CDR1 is SGHNT and CDR2 is YYREEE (reference sequence). Written as DNA, the CDR3 is TGTGCCAGCAGCCAACAGGGGGCGAAGCCAGATACGCAGTATTTT. Its protein is CASSQQGAKPDTQYF.

The chain carries TRBV11-3 and TRBJ2-7, with D tentatively TRBD1 (6 bases). V lost 8 bases and J lost 4, with 15 bases in between. Germline V gene data show CDR1 as SGHNT and CDR2 as YENEEA. The length of the CDR3 is 13 residues. The CDR3 spells CASAGTRPYEQYF. The CDR3, as DNA: TGTGCCAGCGCCGGGACAAGACCTTACGAGCAGTACTTC.

In its sample, this clone was seen a few times. The rearrangement joins TRBV29-1 to TRBJ2-1; 11 nucleotides line up with TRBD2. The CDR3 has 13 residues. From germline, CDR1 is SQVTM and CDR2 ANQGSEA. Trimming at V came to 8 bases and at J to 7 bases, leaving 7 bases not matched to a gene. The CDR3 region has the DNA TGCAGCCTGCGACTAGCGGGACGTAATGAGCAGTTCTTC. This gives the protein CSLRLAGRNEQFF.

The chain recombines TRBV6-9 with TRBJ1-5; 7 nucleotides align to TRBD1. The J segment lost 2 bases and the V segment lost 7 bases, leaving 11 bases of the junction unmatched. This CDR3 has 16 residues. Germline V gene data show CDR1 as MNHGY and CDR2 as SVAAGI. The CDR3 DNA follows: TGTGCCAGCACCCCACGGTACAGGGGAGGCAATCAGCCCCAGCATTTT. Protein product: CASTPRYRGGNQPQHF.

V is TRBV7-2 and J is TRBJ1-3; maybe TRBD1 (5 bases). Germline values: CDR1 SGHTA, CDR2 FQGNSA. The germline V and J ends were trimmed by 4 bases and 8 bases, with 21 bases remaining between them. There are 16 residues in the CDR3. Written as DNA, the CDR3 is TGTGCCAGCAGCTCACAGCCCGGGACTGTGGCGGACACCATATATTTT. It translates to CASSSQPGTVADTIYF.

This clone was detected a few times. The V and J genes are TRBV5-4 and TRBJ2-5; 13 nucleotides line up with TRBD2. The CDR3 contains 17 residues. CDR1 is SGHNT and CDR2 is YYREEE in the germline V gene (reference sequence). V lost 4 bases, J lost 6 bases, and 12 bases stayed unmatched. The CDR3 DNA reads TGTGCCAGCAGCCCCAAGGGGACTAGCGGGGTTCAAAAGACCCAGTACTTC. It yields the protein CASSPKGTSGVQKTQYF.

This clone was counted a few times. The sample has other DNA sequences that encode this CDR3 too. The rearrangement uses TRBV9 and TRBJ1-2; D perhaps matches TRBD1 (6 bases). CDR3 size: 13 residues. From germline, CDR1 is SGDLS and CDR2 YYNGEE. V was shortened by 0 bases and J by 7 bases, with 10 bases between the two germline ends. The CDR3 loop reads CASSVGTVGGYTF. The CDR3 region has the DNA TGTGCCAGCAGCGTAGGGACAGTGGGTGGCTACACCTTC.

In its sample, this clone was seen a few times. This rearrangement joins TRBV4-3 to TRBJ2-7; 7 bases align to TRBD2. V lost 0 bases to trimming and J lost 1 base; unmatched junction nucleotides: 6. This CDR3 region has 16 residues. Germline CDR1 and CDR2: LGHNA and YSLEER. CDR3: CASSQDLADLSYEQYF. The CDR3 bases are TGCGCCAGCAGCCAAGATCTAGCGGATCTATCCTACGAGCAGTACTTC.